The following is a TCR beta chain sequence with its context. This record belongs to a study of blood T cell repertoires in COVID-19. Overall study context: From the United States, Italy and Spain came samples of acute and convalescent COVID-19. T cells, B-cell-depleted T cells, or PBMCs supplied cDNA or gDNA.

Authors' analysis steps: Amplification of reference gene primers provided the estimated nucleated cell counts. Profiling relied on immunoSEQ multiplex PCR, and the TCRdb table lists in-frame clones only, not all of them. The V and J calls and clone size come from that table; D and trimming were worked out from the DNA. Counted here are over 85,000 clones, around nine tenths occurring once; the ten biggest clones make up under 2%. CDR3 length: 14 amino acids. V lost 0 bases and J lost 8; bases outside the gene matches: 5. Seattle's cohort entered during active infection and was followed longitudinally.

The clonotype comes from a woman aged 45-65 years with COVID-19, enrolled during active disease. The V and J genes are TRBV6-7 and TRBJ1-2; 8 nucleotides agree with TRBD1. TRBV6-7 is treated as an ORF (open reading frame) with a function not yet certain. Sequenced sample: peripheral blood. CDR3 sequence (DNA): TGTGCCAGCAGTTACTCAGGACAGGGTCGGGGCTACACCTTC. Its protein product is CASSYSGQGRGYTF.